Listed here is a single TCR beta chain. What it recognizes is unknown. These data come from a study of T cell repertoires in cytomegalovirus infection. Looking at the study overall: Public TCR beta signature analysis indicated the presence of both CMV infection and matching HLA type.

MiXCR was run by TCRdb on the reads, yielding one entry per CDR3 protein. The sample has around 430,000 distinct CDR3 sequences, about 42% seen once. The CDR3 has 12 amino acids. The junction had 6 bases not matched to a gene; V was cut back by 5 bases and J by 10 bases. This clonotype was sampled from a human donor in good health (CMV status not recorded). Some clones in this sample may be carry-over from other donors' samples. The material was cultured PBMCs, obtained from culture after CMV antigen stimulation. The rearrangement joins TRBV12-3 or TRBV12-4 to TRBJ1-1, with 8 bases that match TRBD1. This chain's CDR3 is CASSPQGAGAFF. In DNA, the CDR3 is TGTGCCAGCAGTCCCCAGGGGGCGGGAGCTTTCTTT.